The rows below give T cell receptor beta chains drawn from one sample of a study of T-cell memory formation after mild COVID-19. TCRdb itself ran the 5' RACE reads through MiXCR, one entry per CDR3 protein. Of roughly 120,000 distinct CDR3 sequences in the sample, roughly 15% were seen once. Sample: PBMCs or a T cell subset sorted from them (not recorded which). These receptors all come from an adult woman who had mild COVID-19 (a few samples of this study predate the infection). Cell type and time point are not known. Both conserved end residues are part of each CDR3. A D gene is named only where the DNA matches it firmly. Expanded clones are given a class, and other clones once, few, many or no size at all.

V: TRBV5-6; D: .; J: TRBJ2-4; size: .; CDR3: CASSLDGLLAKNIQYF; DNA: TGTGCCAGCAGCCTCGACGGACTACTAGCCAAAAACATTCAGTACTTC
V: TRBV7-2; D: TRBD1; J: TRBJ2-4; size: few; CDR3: CASSLLDRAIIQYF; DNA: TGTGCCAGCAGCTTATTGGACAGGGCTATCATTCAGTACTTC
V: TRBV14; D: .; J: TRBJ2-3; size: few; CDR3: CASSQNGVGTQYF; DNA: TGTGCCAGCAGCCAAAATGGAGTAGGTACGCAGTATTTT
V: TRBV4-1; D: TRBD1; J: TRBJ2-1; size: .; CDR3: CASSPRDRGSHEQFF; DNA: TGCGCCAGCAGCCCGCGGGACAGGGGTTCTCATGAGCAGTTCTTC
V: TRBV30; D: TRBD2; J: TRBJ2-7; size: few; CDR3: CAWSVLAGGFYEQYF; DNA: TGTGCCTGGAGTGTACTAGCGGGAGGATTCTACGAGCAGTACTTC
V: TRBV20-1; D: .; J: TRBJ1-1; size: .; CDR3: CSARTLQGTEAFF; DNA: TGCAGTGCTAGGACTTTACAGGGCACTGAAGCTTTCTTT
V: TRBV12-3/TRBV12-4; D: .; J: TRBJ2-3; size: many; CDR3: CASSLLRRTSTDTQYF; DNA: TGTGCCAGCAGTTTACTACGTCGCACTAGCACAGATACGCAGTATTTT
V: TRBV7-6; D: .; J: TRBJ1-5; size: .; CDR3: CASSLMVNQPQHF; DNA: TGTGCCAGCAGCTTAATGGTCAATCAGCCCCAGCATTTT
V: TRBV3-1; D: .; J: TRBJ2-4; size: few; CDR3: CASSQDRVRLAKNIQYF; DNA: TGTGCCAGCAGCCAAGATAGAGTAAGGTTAGCCAAAAACATTCAGTACTTC
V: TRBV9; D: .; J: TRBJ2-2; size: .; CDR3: CASSPGDTFTGELFF; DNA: TGTGCCAGCAGCCCGGGGGATACCTTCACCGGGGAGCTGTTTTTT
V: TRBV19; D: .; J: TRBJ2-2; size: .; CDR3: CASSQGIGELFF; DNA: TGTGCCTCTTCGCAGGGTATAGGGGAGCTGTTTTTT
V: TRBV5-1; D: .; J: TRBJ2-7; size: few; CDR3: CASSLSGVYEQYF; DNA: TGCGCCAGCAGCCTAAGCGGAGTCTACGAGCAGTACTTC
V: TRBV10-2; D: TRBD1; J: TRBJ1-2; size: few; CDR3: CASRTGTGANYGYTF; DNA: TGCGCCAGCAGAACCGGGACAGGGGCTAACTATGGCTACACCTTC
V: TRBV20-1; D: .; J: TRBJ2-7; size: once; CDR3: CSATGTNIYEQYF; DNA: TGCAGTGCTACCGGGACGAATATCTACGAGCAGTACTTC
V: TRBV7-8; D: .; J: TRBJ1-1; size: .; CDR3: CASSPPPLNTEAFF; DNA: TGTGCCAGCAGCCCCCCCCCTCTGAACACTGAAGCTTTCTTT
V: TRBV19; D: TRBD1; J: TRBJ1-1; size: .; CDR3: CASSDRGRDTEAFF; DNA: TGTGCCAGTAGTGATAGGGGGCGCGACACTGAAGCTTTCTTT
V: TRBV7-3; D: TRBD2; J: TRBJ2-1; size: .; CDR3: CASRASGGANEQFF; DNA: TGTGCCAGCAGGGCTAGCGGGGGGGCAAATGAGCAGTTCTTC
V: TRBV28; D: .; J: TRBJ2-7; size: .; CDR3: CASSFYPQGLDEQYF; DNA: TGTGCCAGCAGTTTCTATCCCCAGGGTTTGGACGAGCAGTACTTC
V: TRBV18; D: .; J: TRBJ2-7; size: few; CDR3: CASSPDGSLYEQYF; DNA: TGTGCCAGCTCACCAGACGGCTCCCTTTACGAGCAGTACTTC
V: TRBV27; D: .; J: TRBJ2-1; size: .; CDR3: CASTLEGAGYNEQFF; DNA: TGTGCCAGCACCCTGGAGGGGGCTGGTTACAATGAGCAGTTCTTC
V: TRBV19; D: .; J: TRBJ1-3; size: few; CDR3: CASRPYSGNTIYF; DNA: TGTGCCAGTAGGCCTTACTCTGGAAACACCATATATTTT
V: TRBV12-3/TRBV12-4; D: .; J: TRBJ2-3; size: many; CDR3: CASSSPYGDTQYF; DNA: TGTGCCAGCAGCTCGCCGTATGGAGATACGCAGTATTTT
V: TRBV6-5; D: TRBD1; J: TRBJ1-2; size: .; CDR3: CASSPTGGAWYGYTF; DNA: TGTGCCAGCAGCCCGACAGGGGGCGCGTGGTATGGCTACACCTTC
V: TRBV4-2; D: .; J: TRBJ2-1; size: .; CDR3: CASSQPIFQSSYNEQFF; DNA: TGTGCCAGCAGCCAGCCGATCTTTCAGAGCTCCTACAATGAGCAGTTCTTC
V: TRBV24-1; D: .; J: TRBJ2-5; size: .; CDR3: CATSESGNLALQETQYF; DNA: TGTGCCACCAGTGAATCAGGGAACCTCGCGTTACAAGAGACCCAGTACTTC
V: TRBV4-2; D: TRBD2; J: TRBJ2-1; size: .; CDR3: CASSRGTSGRVDDEQFF; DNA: TGTGCCAGCAGCCGGGGGACTAGCGGGAGAGTTGACGATGAGCAGTTCTTC
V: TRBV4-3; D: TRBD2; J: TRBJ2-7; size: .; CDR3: CASSQGTSGGYEQYF; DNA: TGCGCCAGCAGCCAAGGGACTAGCGGGGGGTACGAGCAGTACTTC
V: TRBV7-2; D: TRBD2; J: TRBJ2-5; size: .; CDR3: CASSLAAGEATSQYF; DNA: TGTGCCAGCAGCTTAGCGGCGGGGGAGGCGACCTCCCAGTACTTC
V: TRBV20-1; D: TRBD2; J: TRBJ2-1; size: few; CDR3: CSARDPLAAYNEQFF; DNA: TGCAGTGCTAGAGATCCCCTAGCGGCCTACAATGAGCAGTTCTTC
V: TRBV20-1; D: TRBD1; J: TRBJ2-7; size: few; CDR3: CSARDRDRGLSYEQYF; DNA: TGCAGTGCTAGAGATCGGGACAGGGGACTCTCCTACGAGCAGTACTTC